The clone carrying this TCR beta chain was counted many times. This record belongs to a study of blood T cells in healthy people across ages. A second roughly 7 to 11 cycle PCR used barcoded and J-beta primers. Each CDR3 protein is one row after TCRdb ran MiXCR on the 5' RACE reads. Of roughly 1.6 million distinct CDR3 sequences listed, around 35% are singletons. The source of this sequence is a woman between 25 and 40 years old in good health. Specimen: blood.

The CDR3 loop is CASSIGGRANYGYTF. CDR3 DNA sequence: TGTGCCAGCAGTATAGGAGGCAGAGCTAACTATGGCTACACCTTC. The V and J genes are TRBV27 and TRBJ1-2, with D uncertain. In germline, CDR1 is MNHEY, CDR2 SMNVEV (reference sequence). Deletions cut 5 bases from V and 0 bases from J, with 13 bases between. The CDR3 spans 15 residues.